This T cell receptor (beta chain) was documented in a study of persistence of HIV-infected CD4 T cells. Across the study: Multiple blood draws of up to 180 mL, except two donors with single leukapheresis.

The immunoSEQ assay was version 4, run in survey mode. The method was immunoSEQ multiplex PCR; TCRdb's version includes in-frame clones alone and lacks a portion of them. Here the sample spans roughly 60,000 clones, over 60% being singletons. Comments on this clone: The antigen is unknown.

Trimming took off 2 bases at V and 5 bases at J, with 15 bases between the two ends. The CDR3 consists of 15 residues. Germline V gives CDR1 MNHEY, CDR2 SVGAGI. Cells were stimulated with overlapping HIV-1 Gag 15-mer peptides. Sorted nonresponding memory CD4+ T cells were CD40L-negative, CD69-negative, CD45RO-high. Adults with HIV-1 started suppressive ART while chronically infected. Inclusion required CMV-positive serology and CD4+ counts above 400 cells/uL. CD8+ T cells were removed from PBMCs prior to stimulation. The receptor's source is an adult man with HIV who was CMV-seropositive. This sequence joins TRBV6-5 and TRBJ1-1; D possibly corresponds to TRBD1 (6 bases). Material: CD4+ T cells sorted from PBMCs after approximately 18-hour stimulation, obtained from a patient who received antiretroviral therapy. CDR3 DNA sequence: TGTGCCAGCAGTTACGGCACAGGGAAAACAACTGAAGCTTTCTTT. It translates to CASSYGTGKTTEAFF.